Described below is a single T cell receptor (beta chain) sequence and its context. The antigen is unknown. Assay used: immunoSEQ multiplex PCR; TCRdb lists only in-frame clones, some missing. Here the sample spans under 40,000 clones, around nine tenths being singletons. These data are taken from a study of OX40 agonist ivuxolimab in advanced cancers. Study-wide points: Partial responders receiving 0.1-3.0 mg/kg showed among the lowest clonal expansion.

Trimming took off 7 bases at V and 8 bases at J, with 20 bases between the two ends. This CDR3 has 15 residues. Germline V gene lookup returns CDR1 MNHNS and CDR2 SASEGT. Patients with a history of autoimmune disease or on systemic immunosuppression were excluded. The sequenced sample was CD4+ or CD8+ T cells sorted from blood, obtained in a trial of the OX40 agonist ivuxolimab. The receptor comes from an adult with an advanced solid tumor such as melanoma, head and neck, liver or kidney cancer. This chain connects TRBV6-1 to TRBJ1-4; D call uncertain. The DNA of the CDR3 is TGTGCCAGCAATTTTTGGCCAGAACTTCTAGAAAAACTGTTTTTT. As protein: CASNFWPELLEKLFF.